These T cell receptor beta chains were read from a single sample in a study of T cells in Graves' hyperthyroidism and ophthalmopathy. MiXCR, applied by TCRdb to the multiplex PCR reads, yields one record per CDR3 protein. This sample carries 350,000 or so distinct CDR3 sequences, 15% to 20% of them seen once, and the ten largest clones take roughly 15%. Sequenced material: blood. Source of these receptors: a woman in her thirties or forties with Graves' ophthalmopathy. CDR3s include the opening cysteine and the closing phenylalanine or tryptophan. D genes are given only for firm matches. A clone size is listed for some rows: how often the clone was seen (once, few, many), or a class if it is expanded.

len	j_gene	d_gene	v_gene	abundance	CDR3aa	CDR3nt
15	TRBJ2-7	TRBD1	TRBV28	-	CASSLPGQGVMEQYF	TGTGCCAGCAGTCTTCCGGGACAGGGGGTTATGGAGCAGTACTTC
12	TRBJ1-2	TRBD1	TRBV27	-	CAISGQGRGYTF	TGTGCCATCAGCGGACAGGGTCGTGGCTACACCTTC
12	TRBJ2-5	-	TRBV20-1	many	CSATPRGGTQYF	TGCAGTGCTACTCCTAGAGGAGGGACCCAGTACTTC
14	TRBJ1-2	TRBD1	TRBV28	many	CASSLPIGQGGYTF	TGTGCCAGCAGTTTACCAATCGGACAGGGCGGCTACACCTTC
15	TRBJ1-2	-	TRBV6-2/TRBV6-3	many	CASSYDPGQVYGYTF	TGTGCCAGCAGTTACGACCCGGGACAAGTCTATGGCTACACCTTC
16	TRBJ2-4	TRBD2	TRBV7-8	many	CASSPLAGSAGNIQYF	TGTGCCAGCAGTCCACTAGCGGGGAGCGCCGGAAACATTCAGTACTTC
13	TRBJ2-7	-	TRBV12-3/TRBV12-4	many	CASSLGTVAYPYF	TGTGCCAGCAGTTTAGGGACGGTGGCATATCCGTACTTC
14	TRBJ2-5	-	TRBV5-1	many	CASSLGYLQETQYF	TGCGCCAGCAGCTTGGGGTATTTACAAGAGACCCAGTACTTC
14	TRBJ2-7	TRBD2	TRBV7-2	many	CASSVLAVEFEQYF	TGTGCCAGCAGCGTACTAGCGGTAGAATTCGAGCAGTACTTC
13	TRBJ1-5	-	TRBV10-3	many	CATRQRGNQPQHF	TGTGCCACCCGACAGAGGGGCAATCAGCCCCAGCATTTT
14	TRBJ2-4	TRBD1	TRBV29-1	many	CSTRTGGTKNIQYF	TGCAGCACCCGGACAGGGGGGACCAAAAACATTCAGTACTTC
15	TRBJ2-5	-	TRBV5-6	few	CASSPKRARSGTQYF	TGTGCCAGCAGCCCCAAGCGGGCCCGATCCGGGACCCAGTACTTC
17	TRBJ2-4	TRBD1	TRBV6-2/TRBV6-3	many	CASHPSGTGGAKNIQYF	TGTGCCAGCCATCCTTCCGGGACAGGGGGAGCCAAAAACATTCAGTACTTC
13	TRBJ1-1	TRBD1	TRBV28	many	CASSHRGSSEAFF	TGTGCCAGCAGTCACAGGGGGTCCTCTGAAGCTTTCTTT
16	TRBJ1-5	-	TRBV6-1	many	CASRDMRSGPGQPQHF	TGTGCCAGCAGGGATATGCGATCCGGGCCGGGACAGCCCCAGCATTTT
13	TRBJ2-7	-	TRBV28	few	CASGEIQGYEQYF	TGTGCCAGCGGGGAAATACAGGGTTACGAGCAGTACTTC
11	TRBJ1-1	-	TRBV29-1	many	CSARGNTEAFF	TGCAGCGCGAGGGGGAACACTGAAGCTTTCTTT
13	TRBJ1-1	TRBD1	TRBV5-5	-	CASSFGQGFEAFF	TGTGCCAGCAGCTTCGGACAGGGGTTTGAAGCTTTCTTT
20	TRBJ1-3	TRBD1	TRBV9	many	CASSADRGRDLWSSGNTIYF	TGTGCCAGCAGCGCCGACAGGGGACGGGACCTCTGGAGCTCTGGAAACACCATATATTTT
15	TRBJ2-2	-	TRBV27	many	CASSFGTRPTGELFF	TGTGCCAGCAGTTTCGGGACGCGGCCCACCGGGGAGCTGTTTTTT
13	TRBJ2-7	-	TRBV19	-	CASSDFRADEQYF	TGTGCCAGTAGTGACTTCAGGGCGGACGAGCAGTACTTC
14	TRBJ2-4	-	TRBV7-8	many	CASSSSGAYNVQYF	TGTGCCAGCAGCTCGTCGGGCGCGTACAACGTTCAGTACTTC
14	TRBJ2-7	TRBD1	TRBV5-6	-	CASSRDRGLHEQYF	TGTGCCAGCAGCCGGGACAGGGGGCTCCACGAGCAGTACTTC
15	TRBJ2-7	TRBD1	TRBV5-8	many	CASSSPGQGTYEQYF	TGTGCCAGCAGCTCACCGGGACAGGGGACCTACGAGCAGTACTTC
14	TRBJ2-3	TRBD2	TRBV28	many	CASRTSGETDTQYF	TGTGCCAGCCGGACTAGCGGGGAAACAGATACGCAGTATTTT
14	TRBJ1-1	-	TRBV20-1	many	CSASSPGGATEAFF	TGCAGTGCTAGCAGCCCGGGGGGTGCCACTGAAGCTTTCTTT
17	TRBJ1-1	TRBD1	TRBV24-1	many	CATPSRTGSLKNTEAFF	TGTGCCACCCCGTCGAGGACAGGGTCTTTGAAGAACACTGAAGCTTTCTTT
13	TRBJ2-3	-	TRBV28	many	CASSLGSRDTQYF	TGTGCCAGCAGTTTGGGGTCTAGGGATACGCAGTATTTT
15	TRBJ2-2	-	TRBV13	-	CASSLGRENTGGLFF	TGTGCCAGCAGCTTAGGGAGAGAGAACACCGGGGGGCTGTTTTTT
18	TRBJ2-3	TRBD2	TRBV28	many	CASSFSSGTTSSTDTQYF	TGTGCCAGCAGTTTTTCTAGCGGGACAACCTCATCCACAGATACGCAGTATTTT
15	TRBJ2-5	-	TRBV5-1	many	CASSLTLMDEETQYF	TGCGCCAGCAGCTTGACCCTGATGGATGAGGAGACCCAGTACTTC
13	TRBJ1-5	-	TRBV27	-	CASSFGGQQPQHF	TGTGCCAGCAGTTTTGGGGGGCAACAGCCCCAGCATTTT
15	TRBJ2-4	-	TRBV6-2/TRBV6-3	many	CASSRGFGAKNIQYF	TGTGCCAGCAGTCGGGGCTTTGGAGCCAAAAACATTCAGTACTTC
18	TRBJ1-5	TRBD1	TRBV24-1	once	CATSDSGTGRSINQPQHF	TGTGCCACCAGTGATTCCGGGACAGGTCGTTCTATCAATCAGCCCCAGCATTTT
13	TRBJ2-5	TRBD1	TRBV6-2/TRBV6-3	-	CASGQGVQETQYF	TGTGCCAGCGGACAGGGGGTACAAGAGACCCAGTACTTC
15	TRBJ1-6	-	TRBV28	many	CASSQYRRNNSPLHF	TGTGCCAGCAGCCAATACAGGCGGAATAATTCACCCCTCCACTTT
16	TRBJ2-5	TRBD2	TRBV4-3	few	CASSQDLAGSQETQYF	TGCGCCAGCAGCCAAGACTTAGCGGGCAGCCAAGAGACCCAGTACTTC
15	TRBJ2-7	-	TRBV5-1	many	CASSLDHGPSYEQYF	TGCGCCAGCAGCTTGGATCATGGACCCTCCTACGAGCAGTACTTC
19	TRBJ2-2	-	TRBV28	many	CASSSAPFRREANTGELFF	TGTGCCAGCAGTTCCGCCCCTTTTCGGAGGGAGGCGAACACCGGGGAGCTGTTTTTT
13	TRBJ2-2	-	TRBV6-1	many	CASSISRTGELFF	TGTGCCAGCAGTATATCACGGACCGGGGAGCTGTTTTTT
15	TRBJ2-5	-	TRBV19	many	CASSSPTNLQETQYF	TGTGCCAGTAGTTCGCCGACTAATCTCCAAGAGACCCAGTACTTC
15	TRBJ1-5	-	TRBV6-5	many	CASSSGRGFNQPQHF	TGTGCCAGCAGTTCCGGGAGGGGATTCAATCAGCCCCAGCATTTT
14	TRBJ1-2	-	TRBV6-5	many	CASSYDRQGYGYTF	TGTGCCAGCAGTTACGATCGCCAGGGATATGGCTACACCTTC
13	TRBJ1-1	-	TRBV12-3/TRBV12-4	many	CASSLGRVAEAFF	TGTGCCAGCAGTTTAGGAAGGGTCGCTGAAGCTTTCTTT
15	TRBJ2-7	TRBD1	TRBV7-2	many	CASSKRTGDLYEQYF	TGTGCCAGCAGCAAGCGGACAGGGGACCTCTACGAGCAGTACTTC
14	TRBJ1-5	TRBD1	TRBV19	many	CASSGQGAYQPQHF	TGTGCCAGTAGTGGACAGGGCGCCTATCAGCCCCAGCATTTT
15	TRBJ1-5	TRBD1	TRBV19	many	CASSLKTGQRQPQHF	TGTGCCAGTAGTTTGAAGACAGGGCAAAGACAGCCCCAGCATTTT
13	TRBJ1-1	-	TRBV6-1	many	CASGRVWDTEAFF	TGTGCCAGCGGCAGGGTTTGGGACACTGAAGCTTTCTTT
17	TRBJ2-3	-	TRBV11-2	many	CASSLRDPGTRTDTQYF	TGTGCCAGCAGCTTACGGGACCCCGGGACGAGGACAGATACGCAGTATTTT
17	TRBJ2-7	TRBD1	TRBV20-1	many	CSARARGADRGPYEQYF	TGCAGTGCTAGAGCCAGGGGGGCTGACAGGGGTCCGTACGAGCAGTACTTC
13	TRBJ1-1	-	TRBV5-5	many	CASSLSQLTEAFF	TGTGCCAGCAGCTTGAGTCAGCTCACTGAAGCTTTCTTT
13	TRBJ2-5	-	TRBV13	many	CASPSGSQETQYF	TGTGCCAGCCCATCCGGGAGTCAAGAGACCCAGTACTTC
13	TRBJ2-7	-	TRBV7-3	many	CASSLGQGDEQYF	TGTGCCAGCAGCCTCGGGCAGGGCGACGAGCAGTACTTC
13	TRBJ2-7	-	TRBV7-6	many	CASSLAISYEQYF	TGTGCCAGCAGCTTAGCTATATCCTACGAGCAGTACTTC
11	TRBJ2-5	-	TRBV7-2	-	CASQSGETQYF	TGTGCCAGCCAATCGGGGGAGACCCAGTACTTC
14	TRBJ2-7	TRBD1	TRBV20-1	many	CSARGGQNFYEQYF	TGCAGTGCTAGAGGGGGACAGAATTTCTACGAGCAGTACTTC
14	TRBJ1-5	TRBD1	TRBV5-1	many	CASSWGTGAQPQHF	TGCGCCAGCAGCTGGGGGACAGGGGCCCAGCCCCAGCATTTT
13	TRBJ1-5	-	TRBV19	many	CASSSWGYQPQHF	TGTGCCAGTAGTAGTTGGGGTTATCAGCCCCAGCATTTT
14	TRBJ2-7	-	TRBV5-6	many	CASSLGGDTYEQYF	TGTGCCAGCAGCTTGGGGGGTGACACCTACGAGCAGTACTTC